Listed below are T cell receptor beta chains from one sample, sequenced in a study of blood T cell repertoires in COVID-19. TCRdb's table, derived via immunoSEQ multiplex PCR, lists solely in-frame clones and lacks some. The sample yields roughly 160,000 clones, about four fifths seen once. The source material was PBMCs or T cells enriched from blood (not recorded which). All receptors come from a man in his fifties or sixties who had recovered from COVID-19. Both conserved end residues are part of each CDR3. Each record gives: V gene, D gene, CDR3 length, J gene, clone size, CDR3 protein, CDR3 DNA. The D gene is left open where the match is weak. Not every row has a clone size; where given, it reads once, few, many or a size class.

v_call: TRBV4-2; d_call: NA; cdr3_length: 13; j_call: TRBJ2-3; clone_size: once; cdr3_aa: CASSQDLQGGQYF; cdr3_nt: TGTGCCAGCAGCCAAGATTTGCAGGGGGGTCAGTATTTT
v_call: TRBV28; d_call: NA; cdr3_length: 14; j_call: TRBJ1-4; clone_size: NA; cdr3_aa: CASSPRAGSEKLFF; cdr3_nt: TGTGCCAGCAGTCCCAGGGCGGGGAGTGAAAAACTGTTTTTT
v_call: TRBV11-2; d_call: TRBD2; cdr3_length: 15; j_call: TRBJ2-3; clone_size: NA; cdr3_aa: CASSPAGGSLDTQYF; cdr3_nt: TGTGCCAGCAGCCCAGCGGGAGGAAGTTTGGATACGCAGTATTTT
v_call: TRBV30; d_call: TRBD2; cdr3_length: 14; j_call: TRBJ2-1; clone_size: NA; cdr3_aa: CAWNSGGAYNEQFF; cdr3_nt: TGTGCCTGGAATAGCGGGGGGGCCTACAATGAGCAGTTCTTC
v_call: TRBV15; d_call: TRBD1; cdr3_length: 14; j_call: TRBJ1-6; clone_size: NA; cdr3_aa: CATSSDRGRSPLHF; cdr3_nt: TGTGCCACCAGCAGCGACAGGGGGCGATCACCCCTCCACTTT
v_call: TRBV7-9; d_call: TRBD1; cdr3_length: 16; j_call: TRBJ1-3; clone_size: once; cdr3_aa: CASSPRGGQGGNTIYF; cdr3_nt: TGTGCCAGCAGCCCAAGAGGGGGACAGGGTGGAAACACCATATATTTT
v_call: TRBV11-2; d_call: NA; cdr3_length: 13; j_call: TRBJ2-1; clone_size: NA; cdr3_aa: CASSLDLATPQFF; cdr3_nt: TGTGCCAGCAGCTTAGATCTAGCGACACCGCAGTTCTTC
v_call: TRBV3-1/TRBV3-2; d_call: NA; cdr3_length: 15; j_call: TRBJ1-5; clone_size: NA; cdr3_aa: CASSHNAGENQPQHF; cdr3_nt: TGTGCCAGCAGTCATAACGCAGGGGAGAATCAGCCCCAGCATTTT
v_call: TRBV7-2; d_call: NA; cdr3_length: 14; j_call: TRBJ1-1; clone_size: NA; cdr3_aa: CASSDGQTGAEAFF; cdr3_nt: TGTGCCAGCAGCGACGGCCAAACGGGGGCTGAAGCTTTCTTT
v_call: TRBV5-1; d_call: NA; cdr3_length: 15; j_call: TRBJ2-5; clone_size: NA; cdr3_aa: CASRTGVAYAETQYF; cdr3_nt: TGCGCCAGCAGAACCGGGGTAGCCTATGCGGAGACCCAGTACTTC
v_call: TRBV5-1; d_call: NA; cdr3_length: 14; j_call: TRBJ2-5; clone_size: NA; cdr3_aa: CASSLGSGWETQYF; cdr3_nt: TGCGCCAGCAGCTTGGGGAGTGGTTGGGAGACCCAGTACTTC
v_call: TRBV11-2; d_call: NA; cdr3_length: 14; j_call: TRBJ1-6; clone_size: NA; cdr3_aa: CASSLLTLGSPLHF; cdr3_nt: TGTGCCAGCAGCCTCCTGACACTGGGCTCACCCCTCCACTTT
v_call: TRBV6-5; d_call: TRBD2; cdr3_length: 14; j_call: TRBJ2-5; clone_size: few; cdr3_aa: CASGIAGGFETQYF; cdr3_nt: TGTGCCAGCGGAATAGCGGGGGGCTTTGAGACCCAGTACTTC
v_call: TRBV5-1; d_call: TRBD1; cdr3_length: 14; j_call: TRBJ1-1; clone_size: NA; cdr3_aa: CASSFDRVRTEAFF; cdr3_nt: TGCGCCAGCAGCTTTGACAGGGTGCGAACTGAAGCTTTCTTT
v_call: TRBV7-9; d_call: NA; cdr3_length: 14; j_call: TRBJ2-7; clone_size: NA; cdr3_aa: CASSAPGTNYEQYF; cdr3_nt: TGTGCCAGCAGCGCGCCCGGGACAAACTACGAGCAGTACTTC
v_call: TRBV3-1/TRBV3-2; d_call: TRBD2; cdr3_length: 15; j_call: TRBJ2-1; clone_size: once; cdr3_aa: CASSPGSGLAVEQFF; cdr3_nt: TGTGCCAGCAGCCCCGGCTCGGGACTAGCGGTGGAGCAGTTCTTC
v_call: TRBV21-1; d_call: NA; cdr3_length: 20; j_call: TRBJ2-3; clone_size: NA; cdr3_aa: CASNPSQTSGRGRDTDTQYF; cdr3_nt: TGTGCCAGCAACCCAAGCCAAACTAGCGGAAGAGGGAGGGACACAGATACGCAGTATTTT
v_call: TRBV7-7; d_call: NA; cdr3_length: 14; j_call: TRBJ2-5; clone_size: once; cdr3_aa: CASSSVGGQETQYF; cdr3_nt: TGTGCTAGCAGCTCGGTCGGGGGACAAGAGACCCAGTACTTC